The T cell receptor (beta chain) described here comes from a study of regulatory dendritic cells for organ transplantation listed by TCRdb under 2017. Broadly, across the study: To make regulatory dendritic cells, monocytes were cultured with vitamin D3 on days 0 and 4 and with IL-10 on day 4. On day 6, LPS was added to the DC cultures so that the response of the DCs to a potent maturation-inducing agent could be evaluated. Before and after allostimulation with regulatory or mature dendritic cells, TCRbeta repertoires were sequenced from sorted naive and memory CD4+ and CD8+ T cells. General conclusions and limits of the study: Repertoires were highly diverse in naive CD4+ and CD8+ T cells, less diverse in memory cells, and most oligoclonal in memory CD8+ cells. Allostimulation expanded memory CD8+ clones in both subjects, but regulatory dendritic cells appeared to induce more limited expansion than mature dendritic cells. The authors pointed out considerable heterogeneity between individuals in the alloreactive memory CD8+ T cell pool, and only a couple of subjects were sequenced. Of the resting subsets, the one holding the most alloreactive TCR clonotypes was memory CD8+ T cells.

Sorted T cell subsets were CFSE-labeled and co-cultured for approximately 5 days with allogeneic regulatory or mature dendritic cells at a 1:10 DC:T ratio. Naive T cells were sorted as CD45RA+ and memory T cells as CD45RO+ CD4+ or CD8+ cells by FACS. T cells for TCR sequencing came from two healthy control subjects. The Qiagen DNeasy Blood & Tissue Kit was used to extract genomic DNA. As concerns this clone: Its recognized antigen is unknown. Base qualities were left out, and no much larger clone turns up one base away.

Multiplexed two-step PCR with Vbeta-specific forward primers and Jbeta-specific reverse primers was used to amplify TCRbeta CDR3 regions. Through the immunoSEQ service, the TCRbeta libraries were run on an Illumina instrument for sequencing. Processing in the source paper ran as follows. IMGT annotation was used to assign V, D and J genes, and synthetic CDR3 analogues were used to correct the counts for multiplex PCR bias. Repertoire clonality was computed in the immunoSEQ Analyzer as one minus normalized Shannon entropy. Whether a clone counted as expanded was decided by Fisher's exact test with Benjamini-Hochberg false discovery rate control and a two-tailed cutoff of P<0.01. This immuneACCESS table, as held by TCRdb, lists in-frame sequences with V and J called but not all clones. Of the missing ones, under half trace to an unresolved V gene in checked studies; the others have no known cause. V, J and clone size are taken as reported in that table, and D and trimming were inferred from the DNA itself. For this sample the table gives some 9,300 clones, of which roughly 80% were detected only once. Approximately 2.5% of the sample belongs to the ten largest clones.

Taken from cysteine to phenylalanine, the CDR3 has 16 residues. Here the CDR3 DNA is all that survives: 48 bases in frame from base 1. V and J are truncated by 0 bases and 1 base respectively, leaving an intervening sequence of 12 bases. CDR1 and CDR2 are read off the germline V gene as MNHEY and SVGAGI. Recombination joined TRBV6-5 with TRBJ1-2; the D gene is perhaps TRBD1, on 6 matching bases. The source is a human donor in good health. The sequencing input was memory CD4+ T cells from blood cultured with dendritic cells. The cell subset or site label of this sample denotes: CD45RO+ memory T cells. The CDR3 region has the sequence CASSYSRTGINYGYTF. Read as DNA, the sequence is TGTGCCAGCAGTTACTCGAGAACAGGGATTAACTATGGCTACACCTTC.